This T cell receptor (beta chain) was sequenced during a study of blood T cell repertoires in COVID-19 (dated by TCRdb to the early 2020s). The study in broad terms: Samples covering the acute and convalescent phases of COVID-19 were provided by collaborators in the United States, Italy and Spain. The prospective study material was composed of cDNA or gDNA derived from T cells, B-cell-depleted T cells, or PBMCs. Samples came from the ongoing ImmuneRACE study (first 160 participants) plus 1,254 subjects from 6 global collaborators. Sample metadata almost always included a de-identified subject ID, COVID-19 status, age in years and sex. Deeply sampled blood TCRbeta repertoires from subjects exposed to, actively infected with, or recovered from COVID-19 were included in the dataset. Where available, HLA class I and class II types were taken from metadata supplied by the sample provider and were not determined by assay-based typing. The repertoires were made available in a free public database intended to serve as a resource for research on the immune response to SARS-CoV-2. Study-wide conclusions, independent of this receptor: The amount of clinical and demographic metadata varied by source and participant and was provided uncurated.

The CDR3 goes from the cysteine to the phenylalanine over 14 residues. Left in the record is the CDR3 DNA by itself, 42 bases read in frame from the first base. From the germline V gene (reference sequence), CDR1 is SEHNR and CDR2 is FQNEAQ. The V end gives up 3 bases and the J end 3 bases, leaving 0 bases in the junction not matched to a gene. About this clone itself: Its antigen specificity is not known. The input lacks base qualities; no much larger clone sits a single base away.

The immunoSEQ Assay, a bias-controlled multiplex PCR, was used to amplify TCRbeta CDR3 regions from genomic DNA. On the authors' methods: The number of nucleated cells in each sample was estimated from the amplification of reference gene primers within the assay. Sequence reads were collapsed and filtered to measure the absolute abundance of every unique TCRbeta CDR3 rearrangement. For each sample, productive Simpson clonality was calculated as the square root of Simpson's diversity index over productive rearrangements. TCRdb stores this immuneACCESS table with in-frame sequences only. Part of the clones is absent; in the studies checked, under half of the shortfall reflects unresolved V genes, and no reason is known for the rest. That table gives V, J and clone size, and the DNA gave D and trimming. This sample comprises roughly 150,000 clones, more than 85% of them detected only once. The ten largest make up roughly 2.4% of the sample.

In Seattle, one collaborating source enrolled patients while the infection was active and tracked those patients longitudinally over the course of disease. Each collaborating institution followed its own protocols to collect whole blood in K2EDTA tubes. For TCRbeta analysis, collaborators shipped samples as frozen whole blood, isolated PBMCs, or DNA extracted from either of those sample types. The sequence was collected from a woman of 80 years or more with COVID-19, enrolled during active disease. The material sequenced was peripheral blood. The V gene is TRBV7-9 and the J gene is TRBJ2-7, and TRBD2 matches 12 of the central bases. The CDR3 protein is CASSLTSGGYEQYF. The DNA is TGTGCCAGCAGCTTGACTAGCGGGGGCTACGAGCAGTACTTC.